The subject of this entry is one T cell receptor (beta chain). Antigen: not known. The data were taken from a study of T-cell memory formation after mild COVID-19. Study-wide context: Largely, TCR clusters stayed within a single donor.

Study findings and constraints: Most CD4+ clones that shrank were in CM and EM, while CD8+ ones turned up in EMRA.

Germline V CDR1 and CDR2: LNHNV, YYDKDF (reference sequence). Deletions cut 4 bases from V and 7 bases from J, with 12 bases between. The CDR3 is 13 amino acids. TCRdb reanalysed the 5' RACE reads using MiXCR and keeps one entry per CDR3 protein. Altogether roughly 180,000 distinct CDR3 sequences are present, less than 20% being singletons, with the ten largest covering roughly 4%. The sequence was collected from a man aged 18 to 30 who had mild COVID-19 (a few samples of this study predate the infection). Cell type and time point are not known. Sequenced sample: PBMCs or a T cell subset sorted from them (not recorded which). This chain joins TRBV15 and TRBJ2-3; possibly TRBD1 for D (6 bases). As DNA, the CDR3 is TGTGCCACCAGCACGGGCAGGGGCTATACGCAGTATTTT. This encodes CATSTGRGYTQYF.